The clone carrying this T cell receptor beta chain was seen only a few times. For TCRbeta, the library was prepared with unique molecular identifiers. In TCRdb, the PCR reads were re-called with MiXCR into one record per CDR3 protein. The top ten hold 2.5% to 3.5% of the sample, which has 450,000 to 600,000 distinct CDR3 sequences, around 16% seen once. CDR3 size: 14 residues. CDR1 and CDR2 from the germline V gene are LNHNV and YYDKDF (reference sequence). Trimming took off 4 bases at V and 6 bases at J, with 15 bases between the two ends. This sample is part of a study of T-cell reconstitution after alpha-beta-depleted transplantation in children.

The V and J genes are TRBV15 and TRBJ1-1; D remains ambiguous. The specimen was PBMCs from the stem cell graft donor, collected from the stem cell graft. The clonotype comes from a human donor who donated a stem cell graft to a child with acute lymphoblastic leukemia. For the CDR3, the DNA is TGTGCCACCAGCACAGGCCCGTCGGGCGCTGAAGCTTTCTTT. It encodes CATSTGPSGAEAFF. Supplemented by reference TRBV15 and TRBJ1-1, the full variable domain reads DAMVIQNPRYQVTQFGKPVTLSCSQTLNHNVMYWYQQKSSQAPKLLFHYYDKDFNNEADTPDNFQSRRPNTSFCFLDIRSPGLGDTAMYLCATSTGPSGAEAFFGQGTRLTVV.